The 15 T cell receptor beta chains below all came from one sample that was sequenced in a study of cytomegalovirus exposure and HLA in healthy donors. TCRdb's copy holds only in-frame clones and misses some; the assay was immunoSEQ multiplex PCR. The repertoire holds fewer than 400,000 clones, with 70% to 90% as singletons. The specimen was PBMCs. Receptors were obtained from a man younger than 40 in good health and CMV-seronegative.

V gene TRBV7-6 combines with J gene TRBJ1-2, with a tentative D call TRBD1 (6 bases). With 0 bases removed from V and 0 bases from J, the gap between germline ends came to 14 bases. The length of the CDR3 is 17 residues. The V gene's germline CDR1 is SGHVS and CDR2 FNYEAQ. In nucleotides, the CDR3 is TGTGCCAGCAGCTTAGCTCCCCCGCAGGGGACTAACTATGGCTACACCTTC. Translating gives CASSLAPPQGTNYGYTF.

The chain has TRBV16 and TRBJ2-7; D possibly corresponds to TRBD2 (6 bases). V was cut by 4 bases and J by 0 bases, with 10 bases left in between. Germline CDR1 is KGHSY and CDR2 is FQNENV. CDR3 size: 14 residues. The CDR3, as DNA: TGTGCCAGCAGCCCTGGGACTGCCTCCTACGAGCAGTACTTC. Encoded protein: CASSPGTASYEQYF.

V gene TRBV9 combines with J gene TRBJ2-2, with D maybe TRBD1 (5 bases). V dropped 3 bases and J dropped 6 bases, with 15 bases sitting between them. The V gene's germline CDR1 is SGDLS and CDR2 YYNGEE. This CDR3 region has 15 residues. CDR3 bases: TGTGCCAGCAGCGATGGTAGGGGTGTGCCCGGGGAGCTGTTTTTT. Translation: CASSDGRGVPGELFF.

The chain recombines TRBV7-9 with TRBJ2-1; 7 nucleotides match TRBD1. This CDR3 comprises 12 residues. CDR1 and CDR2 from the germline V gene are SEHNR and FQNEAQ (reference sequence). With 5 bases clipped from V and 12 bases from J, the junction kept 7 bases outside the gene matches. Written as DNA, the CDR3 is TGTGCCAGCAGCACGACAGGGTGGGTGCAGTTCTTC. This sequence encodes CASSTTGWVQFF.

V gene TRBV5-6 combines with J gene TRBJ2-5, with 7 bases lining up with TRBD1. CDR1 is SGHDT and CDR2 is YYEEEE in the germline V gene. The CDR3 runs 17 residues. The V segment lost 3 bases and the J segment 5 bases; nucleotides outside the gene matches: 16. The chain's CDR3 is CASSWINHRGPRETQYF. The CDR3 nucleotides read TGTGCCAGCAGCTGGATAAACCACAGGGGACCACGGGAGACCCAGTACTTC.

CDR3 sequence: CASSPGGHQPQHF. The CDR3 region has the DNA TGTGCCAGCAGCCCAGGGGGCCATCAGCCCCAGCATTTT. This chain connects TRBV7-9 to TRBJ1-5; 8 nucleotides line up with TRBD1. CDR3 size: 13 residues. The ends lost 5 bases at V and 5 bases at J; junction bases unmatched: 2. Germline values: CDR1 SEHNR, CDR2 FQNEAQ (reference sequence).

The chain uses TRBV7-8 and TRBJ1-3; D gene ambiguous. There are 14 residues in the CDR3. Trimming left V 2 bases short and J 3 bases short, with 8 bases between. The germline gives CDR1 SGHVS, CDR2 FQNEAQ. The CDR3 spells CASSLPGNGNTIYF. CDR3 bases: TGTGCCAGCAGCTTACCAGGCAATGGAAACACCATATATTTT.

The genes are TRBV5-4 and TRBJ2-1; 10 nucleotides agree with TRBD2. The germline V gene has CDR1 SGHNT and CDR2 YYREEE (reference sequence). J was trimmed by 1 base and V by 4 bases; bases with no gene match: 11. The CDR3 is made up of 18 amino acids. The CDR3, as DNA: TGTGCCAGCAGCCTCGGGCACCAACTAGCGGGGTCCTACAATGAGCAGTTCTTC. Encoded protein: CASSLGHQLAGSYNEQFF.

V usage is TRBV6-5 and J usage is TRBJ2-7, with 9 bases aligning to TRBD2. This CDR3 is built from 13 residues. The junction had 6 bases not matched to a gene; V was cut back by 7 bases and J by 5 bases. Germline V CDR1 and CDR2: MNHEY, SVGAGI. In nucleotides, the CDR3 is TGTGCCAGCACGCAGCGGGGGGATAACGAGCAGTACTTC. Its protein product is CASTQRGDNEQYF.

There are a few counts of this clone. This chain joins TRBV15 and TRBJ1-4, with 7 bases fitting TRBD1. CDR1 is LNHNV and CDR2 is YYDKDF in the germline V gene (reference sequence). The length of the CDR3 is 16 residues. With V trimmed by 0 bases and J by 4 bases, 5 bases remained unmatched. In DNA, the CDR3 is TGTGCCACCAGCAGAGAAGGGGGCAAGGGTAATGAAAAACTGTTTTTT. Its translation is CATSREGGKGNEKLFF.

The genes are TRBV30 and TRBJ1-5; tentatively, D is TRBD1 (6 bases). This CDR3 contains 13 residues. Germline V lookup: CDR1 GTSNPN, CDR2 SVGIG (reference sequence). V was clipped by 4 bases and J by 7 bases, with 14 bases between them. For the CDR3, the DNA is TGTGCCTGGAATCAACAGGGAAACCAGCCCCAGCATTTT. This translates into CAWNQQGNQPQHF.

The rearrangement joins TRBV10-2 to TRBJ1-5, with 7 bases identical to TRBD1. V lost 4 bases, J lost 6 bases, and 6 bases stayed unmatched. The CDR3 runs to 14 residues. Germline lookup yields CDR1 WSHSY and CDR2 SAAADI. CDR3 in DNA: TGCGCCAGCAGTGTAACAGGGGTGGGTCAGCCCCAGCATTTT. Protein: CASSVTGVGQPQHF.

The chain joins TRBV5-1 to TRBJ2-2, with D perhaps matching TRBD1 (6 bases). The CDR3 length is 14 residues. Germline assignment: CDR1 SGHRS and CDR2 YFSETQ. Deletions cut 0 bases from V and 4 bases from J, with 7 bases between. The CDR3: CASSLAGVTGELFF. Here the CDR3 DNA reads TGCGCCAGCAGCTTGGCAGGGGTCACCGGGGAGCTGTTTTTT.

The genes are TRBV13 and TRBJ1-1; weak D call: TRBD1 (5 bases). V dropped 3 bases and J dropped 4 bases, with 9 bases sitting between them. The CDR3 extends over 13 amino acids. Germline assignment: CDR1 PRHDT and CDR2 FYEKMQ (reference sequence). In DNA form, the CDR3 reads TGTGCCAGCAGCTTGGGGCCGAGCACTGAAGCTTTCTTT. This codes for CASSLGPSTEAFF.

Here the CDR3 DNA reads TGTGCCAGTAGTTCCCGGACAAATCAGCCCCAGCATTTT. Protein: CASSSRTNQPQHF. This chain links TRBV19 with TRBJ1-5; D perhaps matches TRBD1 (5 bases). V lost 5 bases, J lost 4 bases, and 9 bases lay in between. Germline V lookup: CDR1 LNHDA, CDR2 SQIVND (reference sequence). The CDR3 consists of 13 residues.